These T cell receptor beta chains were read from a single sample in a study of blood T cell repertoires in COVID-19. Assay used: immunoSEQ multiplex PCR; TCRdb lists only in-frame clones, some missing. The sample records approximately 120,000 clones, 60% to 85% being singletons. The sequenced sample consisted of peripheral blood. The receptors derive from a human donor in a cohort sampled during active or convalescent COVID-19. Both conserved end residues are part of each CDR3. The D gene is left open where the match is weak. Part of the rows lack a size; the others show once, few, many or a class for expanded clones.

CDR3 protein	CDR3 DNA	clone size	V gene	J gene	D gene
CSVAKAGGPSTGELFF	TGCAGCGTTGCTAAGGCGGGAGGGCCAAGCACCGGGGAGCTGTTTTTT	many	TRBV29-1	TRBJ2-2	TRBD2
CASSQAAGANEQFF	TGCGCCAGCAGCCAAGCAGCGGGGGCCAATGAGCAGTTCTTC	-	TRBV4-1	TRBJ2-1	TRBD2
CASSAAGGLYNSPLHF	TGTGCCAGCAGTGCCGCGGGGGGGCTCTATAATTCACCCCTCCACTTT	few	TRBV28	TRBJ1-6	-
CASSLRDRVTDTQYF	TGCGCCAGCAGCTTGAGGGACAGGGTCACAGATACGCAGTATTTT	-	TRBV5-1	TRBJ2-3	TRBD1
CASSWTGGSTDTQYF	TGTGCCAGCAGCTGGACAGGGGGGAGCACAGATACGCAGTATTTT	-	TRBV7-3	TRBJ2-3	TRBD1
CASSTSDHRGHGYTF	TGTGCCAGCAGCACGTCAGACCACAGGGGGCATGGCTACACCTTC	-	TRBV28	TRBJ1-2	TRBD1
CAISREDRDSYEQYF	TGTGCCATCAGCCGCGAGGACAGGGACTCCTACGAGCAGTACTTC	-	TRBV10-3	TRBJ2-7	TRBD1
CASSLGGLLTGNTIYF	TGCGCCAGCAGCTTAGGGGGCCTCCTTACTGGAAACACCATATATTTT	-	TRBV10-2	TRBJ1-3	TRBD1
CASRSFSGSYEQYF	TGCGCCAGCAGGAGTTTTAGCGGCTCCTACGAGCAGTACTTC	-	TRBV5-1	TRBJ2-7	-
CASSLGGGGMEFF	TGTGCCAGCAGCTTAGGCGGGGGGGGTATGGAGTTCTTC	-	TRBV11-3	TRBJ2-1	TRBD2
CASSPNNEKLFF	TGTGCCAGCAGCCCAAATAATGAAAAACTGTTTTTT	few	TRBV12-3/TRBV12-4	TRBJ1-4	-
CASTGTDNSPLHF	TGTGCCAGCACCGGGACAGATAATTCACCCCTCCACTTT	-	TRBV7-8	TRBJ1-6	TRBD1
CSVVPRLAGGPGEQFF	TGCAGCGTTGTACCCCGACTAGCGGGAGGGCCTGGTGAGCAGTTCTTC	-	TRBV29-1	TRBJ2-1	TRBD2
CASSFGQGVVQPQHF	TGTGCCAGCAGTTTTGGGCAGGGGGTAGTTCAGCCCCAGCATTTT	-	TRBV28	TRBJ1-5	TRBD1
CASSLDRAGNTIYF	TGTGCCAGCAGCTTGGACAGGGCCGGAAACACCATATATTTT	few	TRBV5-4	TRBJ1-3	-
CASRRRDYYGYTF	TGTGCCAGTCGGAGGAGGGATTACTATGGCTACACCTTC	once	TRBV12-3/TRBV12-4	TRBJ1-2	-
CASSQDPGQLYEQYF	TGCGCCAGCAGCCAAGACCCGGGACAGCTCTACGAGCAGTACTTC	-	TRBV4-3	TRBJ2-7	TRBD1
CASSQGGGSTDTQYF	TGCGCCAGCAGCCAAGGGGGGGGTAGCACAGATACGCAGTATTTT	once	TRBV4-3	TRBJ2-3	TRBD2
CASGGGAWSFTGELFF	TGTGCCTCCGGCGGGGGGGCCTGGTCGTTTACCGGGGAGCTGTTTTTT	once	TRBV10-3	TRBJ2-2	TRBD2
CASSVGQAFTEAFF	TGTGCCAGCAGCGTGGGACAGGCATTTACTGAAGCTTTCTTT	few	TRBV9	TRBJ1-1	TRBD1
CASSPQLPGTGNLNSPLHF	TGCGCCAGCAGCCCGCAACTTCCCGGGACAGGGAATCTGAATTCACCCCTCCACTTT	-	TRBV4-3	TRBJ1-6	TRBD1
CASTDTQGNNYGYTF	TGTGCCAGCACCGATACCCAGGGCAATAACTATGGCTACACCTTC	-	TRBV18	TRBJ1-2	-
CASSLQDRDTIYF	TGTGCCAGCAGCCTTCAAGACAGAGACACCATATATTTT	-	TRBV6-5	TRBJ1-3	-
CASRLDSLPDYGYTF	TGTGCCAGCAGACTGGACAGTCTCCCAGACTATGGCTACACCTTC	-	TRBV2	TRBJ1-2	-
CASSLGGSNVYEQYF	TGTGCCAGCAGCCTTGGGGGGAGTAACGTCTACGAGCAGTACTTC	once	TRBV11-2	TRBJ2-7	-
CASSLGDSRGDNSPLHF	TGCGCCAGCAGCTTGGGGGACAGCCGGGGCGATAATTCACCCCTCCACTTT	-	TRBV5-1	TRBJ1-6	TRBD1
CASSQGQGRETQYF	TGTGCCAGCAGTCAGGGACAGGGGCGAGAGACCCAGTACTTC	-	TRBV6-5	TRBJ2-5	TRBD1
CASSQGLGQGLVGQFF	TGTGCCAGCAGCCAGGGGTTGGGACAGGGGTTAGTGGGGCAGTTCTTC	-	TRBV11-2	TRBJ2-1	TRBD1
CAISARQGSYTF	TGTGCCATCAGTGCCCGACAGGGCAGCTACACCTTC	-	TRBV10-3	TRBJ1-2	TRBD1
CASSPKGGESYEQYF	TGCGCCAGCAGCCCTAAGGGAGGCGAATCCTACGAGCAGTACTTC	-	TRBV5-1	TRBJ2-7	-
CASSPARDYGYTF	TGTGCCAGCTCACCTGCCAGGGATTATGGCTACACCTTC	-	TRBV18	TRBJ1-2	-
CASSREQGDSGNTIYF	TGTGCCAGCAGCAGAGAACAGGGGGACTCTGGAAACACCATATATTTT	-	TRBV7-8	TRBJ1-3	TRBD1
CASSGRLAGGPEADTQYF	TGTGCCAGCAGCGGACGACTAGCGGGAGGGCCAGAGGCGGATACGCAGTATTTT	few	TRBV9	TRBJ2-3	TRBD2
CAWSRAGLANNEQFF	TGTGCCTGGAGTCGCGCGGGACTAGCCAACAATGAGCAGTTCTTC	-	TRBV30	TRBJ2-1	TRBD2
CASSTRVQPQHF	TGTGCCAGTAGTACCAGGGTTCAGCCCCAGCATTTT	-	TRBV19	TRBJ1-5	-
CATAGRGKKDTQYF	TGTGCCACCGCCGGGAGGGGAAAAAAAGATACGCAGTATTTT	-	TRBV24-1	TRBJ2-3	TRBD2
CATSDAAEPYEQYF	TGTGCCACCAGTGATGCGGCAGAGCCCTACGAGCAGTACTTC	once	TRBV24-1	TRBJ2-7	-
CASSQDILAGGWETQYF	TGTGCCAGCAGCCAAGATATACTAGCGGGAGGGTGGGAGACCCAGTACTTC	-	TRBV4-2	TRBJ2-5	TRBD2
CASRQDGYSNQPQHF	TGTGCCAGCAGACAGGACGGTTATAGCAATCAGCCCCAGCATTTT	once	TRBV6-5	TRBJ1-5	-
CASSRTVGSSYNQPQHF	TGTGCCAGCAGCCGGACAGTTGGCAGCTCCTACAATCAGCCCCAGCATTTT	once	TRBV7-2	TRBJ1-5	-
CASSMTGGADTQYF	TGTGCCAGTAGTATGACAGGGGGCGCAGATACGCAGTATTTT	-	TRBV19	TRBJ2-3	TRBD1
CASSLAPTSADEQYF	TGTGCCAGCAGCTTGGCCCCAACTAGCGCCGACGAGCAGTACTTC	few	TRBV5-6	TRBJ2-7	TRBD2
CASSAGHLAGNTIYF	TGCGCCAGCAGCGCTGGACACCTCGCTGGAAACACCATATATTTT	once	TRBV5-1	TRBJ1-3	-
CASSSDRAGEAFF	TGCGCCAGCAGCAGCGACAGGGCGGGTGAAGCTTTCTTT	-	TRBV5-1	TRBJ1-1	TRBD1
CASGYRGNEQFF	TGTGCCAGCGGCTACAGGGGAAATGAGCAGTTCTTC	-	TRBV6-5	TRBJ2-1	TRBD1
CASRLGGTAYNEQFF	TGTGCCAGCCGACTAGGCGGGACAGCATACAATGAGCAGTTCTTC	-	TRBV28	TRBJ2-1	-
CASSPTPQVALFF	TGTGCCAGTAGTCCTACACCTCAAGTAGCGCTGTTTTTT	-	TRBV19	TRBJ2-2	-
CASSSRRLAGGQETQYF	TGTGCCAGCAGCTCGAGAAGACTAGCGGGGGGACAAGAGACCCAGTACTTC	-	TRBV7-2	TRBJ2-5	TRBD2
CASRFIGQYGYTF	TGTGCCAGTAGATTTATCGGACAGTATGGCTACACCTTC	-	TRBV19	TRBJ1-2	-
CASSTSLNRVGYGYTF	TGTGCCAGTAGTACCTCCCTTAACAGGGTCGGTTATGGCTACACCTTC	-	TRBV19	TRBJ1-2	-
CASSVTTVSTTYEQYF	TGTGCCAGCAGTGTGACTACAGTCTCAACTACCTACGAGCAGTACTTC	-	TRBV6-1	TRBJ2-7	-
CSASRGRQEIRWTQYF	TGCAGTGCTAGTAGGGGGAGACAGGAGATACGGTGGACCCAGTACTTC	-	TRBV20-1	TRBJ2-5	-
CASGHDRQETQYF	TGTGCCAGCGGACATGACAGGCAAGAGACCCAGTACTTC	few	TRBV9	TRBJ2-5	-
CASSVDPRGYEQYF	TGTGCCAGCAGCGTAGACCCCAGGGGCTACGAGCAGTACTTC	-	TRBV9	TRBJ2-7	-
CATSKDRGRGGYTF	TGTGCCACCAGCAAGGACAGGGGGCGAGGGGGCTACACCTTC	-	TRBV15	TRBJ1-2	TRBD1
CASSQGGNLYEQYF	TGTGCCAGCAGCCAGGGGGGCAACCTTTACGAGCAGTACTTC	-	TRBV7-9	TRBJ2-7	-
CASSDHSGQVYSNQPQHF	TGCGCCAGCAGTGACCATTCAGGACAGGTCTATAGCAATCAGCCCCAGCATTTT	few	TRBV10-1	TRBJ1-5	TRBD1
CASSPTSAPQETQYF	TGTGCCAGCAGTCCCACTAGCGCACCCCAAGAGACCCAGTACTTC	once	TRBV2	TRBJ2-5	TRBD2